This T cell receptor (beta chain) was sequenced in a study of shared clonotypes between healthy human individuals. Comments on this clone: In the same sample, other DNA sequences code for this CDR3.

Data came from immunoSEQ multiplex PCR; TCRdb stores just in-frame clones and leaves some out. There are 1.4 million or so clones in the sample; around 98.5% occur only once, and under 0.45% lies in the top ten. The CDR3 consists of 12 residues. V was pared by 1 base and J by 0 bases, with 2 bases between. In germline, CDR1 is SQVTM, CDR2 ANQGSEA. This TCR derives from a man aged 25 to 45 in good health. The sample taken for sequencing was naive CD4+ T cells sorted from blood. The subset here: CD45RA+ positively selected. V is TRBV29-1 and J is TRBJ2-3; no firm D call. CDR3 DNA: TGCAGCGTTGAAGCGAGCACAGATACGCAGTATTTT. This encodes CSVEASTDTQYF.